Here is one T cell receptor beta chain with its context. Its antigen is as yet unknown. Run at survey level, the immunoSEQ assay was version v3.0. This table comes from immunoSEQ multiplex PCR, and its TCRdb copy is limited to in-frame clones, with some not included. The sample holds tens of thousands of clones, nearly 95% seen once. The germline V gene encodes CDR1 MNHNY and CDR2 SVGAGI (reference sequence). There are 15 residues in the CDR3. V lost 6 bases, J lost 4 bases, and 10 bases stayed unmatched. This specimen belongs to a study of long-term antiretroviral therapy in people with HIV. Study-wide results and limits: Participants lacked recorded data on ART adherence, viral resistance or therapy changes. Diversity remained lower than transplant donor controls, even though it increased after ART. CDR3 lengths in HIV samples spanned a narrower range than controls.

This receptor was taken from a man aged 30-40 years with HIV. The sample consisted of unsorted PBMCs, taken roughly 6.3 years after starting antiretroviral therapy. The V call is TRBV6-6, the J call TRBJ1-2, with 8 bases matching TRBD1. CDR3 protein: CASSPGQGKTYGYTF. The CDR3 region has the DNA TGTGCCAGCAGCCCTGGACAGGGAAAAACCTATGGCTACACCTTC.